The rows below give T cell receptor beta chains drawn from one sample of a study of blood T cell repertoires in COVID-19. The assay was immunoSEQ multiplex PCR, and TCRdb's table has in-frame clones only and misses some. The table has 150,000 to 200,000 clones, 84% seen once. The sample was PBMCs or T cells enriched from blood (not recorded which). These receptors were collected from a man over 45 who had recovered from COVID-19. Both conserved end residues are part of each CDR3. The D gene is left open where the match is weak. The size of a clone is reported for some rows only, either as once, few or many, or as a class for expanded clones.

J: TRBJ1-2; size: once; V: TRBV19; D: NA; DNA: TGTGCCAGTTGCCCGCGGGGGGCTAATGGCTACACCTTC; CDR3: CASCPRGANGYTF
J: TRBJ1-2; size: NA; V: TRBV10-3; D: NA; DNA: TGTGCCATCAGTGCCGGGGGGGGGAACCGGGACTATGGCTACACCTTC; CDR3: CAISAGGGNRDYGYTF
J: TRBJ2-3; size: NA; V: TRBV19; D: NA; DNA: TGTGCCAGTAGTAGGCCGCAGCTGCAGGCGAGCACAGATACGCAGTATTTT; CDR3: CASSRPQLQASTDTQYF
J: TRBJ1-5; size: NA; V: TRBV7-6; D: TRBD1; DNA: TGTGCCAGCAGCTTAGCGACAGGGATGTATAGCAATCAGCCCCAGCATTTT; CDR3: CASSLATGMYSNQPQHF
J: TRBJ2-3; size: NA; V: TRBV25-1; D: TRBD1; DNA: TGTGCCAGCAGTGACGGGTCAGGGGGCAGGAATACGCAGTATTTT; CDR3: CASSDGSGGRNTQYF
J: TRBJ1-5; size: NA; V: TRBV6-5; D: TRBD1; DNA: TGTGCCAGCAGTTTCATGGACAGGTATAGCAATCAGCCCCAGCATTTT; CDR3: CASSFMDRYSNQPQHF
J: TRBJ1-1; size: NA; V: TRBV5-1; D: TRBD1; DNA: TGCGCCAGCAGCTTGGCTCAACAGGGGTTGCCCCCTGAAGCTTTCTTT; CDR3: CASSLAQQGLPPEAFF
J: TRBJ1-6; size: NA; V: TRBV30; D: NA; DNA: TGTGCCTGGAGTGTGAGGACAGTAGGGGGTAATTCACCCCTCCACTTT; CDR3: CAWSVRTVGGNSPLHF
J: TRBJ2-3; size: NA; V: TRBV14; D: NA; DNA: TGTGCCAGCAGCCAAGGTCTCAGGGGAACAGATACGCAGTATTTT; CDR3: CASSQGLRGTDTQYF
J: TRBJ2-1; size: NA; V: TRBV29-1; D: TRBD2; DNA: TGCAGCGTTCGTTTCGGAGAACTAGCGGTTGACGGTGAGCAGTTCTTC; CDR3: CSVRFGELAVDGEQFF
J: TRBJ1-2; size: NA; V: TRBV19; D: TRBD1; DNA: TGTGCCAGTAGTATCGGACAGGGTTATGGCTACACCTTC; CDR3: CASSIGQGYGYTF